What follows are 15 T cell receptor beta chains derived from one specimen sequenced in a study of blood T cell repertoires in COVID-19 (dated by TCRdb to 2019 to 2021). Preparation of the library involved the immunoSEQ multiplex PCR assay. This immuneACCESS table, as held by TCRdb, lists in-frame sequences with V and J called but not all clones. Of the missing ones, under half trace to an unresolved V gene in checked studies; the others have no known cause. This sample gives 200,000 to 250,000 clones in total; around 83% of them show up just once. The ten biggest clones cover about 4.8% of the sample. The sample comprised peripheral blood. The receptors were sampled from an older woman with COVID-19, enrolled during active disease.

The chain uses TRBV7-2 and TRBJ2-5, with TRBD2 identical over 7 bases. Looked up from germline, CDR1 is SGHTA and CDR2 is FQGNSA. There are 15 residues in the CDR3. The ends lost 1 base at V and 1 base at J; junction bases unmatched: 3. As DNA, the CDR3 is TGTGCCAGCAGCTTAGGGGGACTAAGCCAAGAGACCCAGTACTTC. It codes for CASSLGGLSQETQYF.

The genes are TRBV18 and TRBJ2-2; D possibly corresponds to TRBD1 (6 bases). The V and J ends lost 6 bases and 2 bases respectively, with 13 bases between them. CDR1 and CDR2 (germline): KGHSH, LQKENI. This CDR3 is built from 15 residues. For the CDR3, the DNA is TGTGCCAGCTCTCAAACCGGGACAAACACCGGGGAGCTGTTTTTT. Protein sequence: CASSQTGTNTGELFF.

V and J are TRBV21-1 and TRBJ2-5; the DNA was not compared with TRBD2, the D call given in the table. TRBV21-1 constitutes a pseudogene. This CDR3 spans 13 amino acids. In DNA, the CDR3 is TGTGCCAGCAGCAAAAGGAGGGGAGAGACCCAGTACTTC. Its protein product is CASSKRRGETQYF.

The V call is TRBV28, the J call TRBJ2-4; D is perhaps TRBD2 (6 bases). V was cut by 2 bases and J by 7 bases, with 12 bases left in between. This CDR3 is 14 amino acids long. CDR1 MDHEN and CDR2 SYDVKM come from the germline V gene. The CDR3 sequence: CASSLGGGSNIQYF. Here the CDR3 DNA reads TGTGCCAGCAGTTTAGGGGGAGGTTCTAACATTCAGTACTTC.

For the CDR3, the DNA is TGTGCCTGGAGTCAGGTTAACTATGGCTACACCTTC. This translates into CAWSQVNYGYTF. This chain joins TRBV30 and TRBJ1-2, with unresolved D. The CDR3 covers 12 residues. From germline, CDR1 is GTSNPN and CDR2 SVGIG (reference sequence). V lost 2 bases and J lost 1, with 5 bases in between.

This chain uses TRBV7-8 with TRBJ1-2; TRBD1 matches at 7 bases. This CDR3 has 13 residues. V lost 5 bases to trimming and J lost 8 bases; unmatched junction nucleotides: 8. Germline assignment: CDR1 SGHVS and CDR2 FQNEAQ. The chain's CDR3 is CASSRTGDNGYTF. The CDR3 DNA reads TGTGCCAGCAGCCGGACAGGAGATAACGGCTACACCTTC.

The chain joins TRBV9 to TRBJ2-7; 9 bases map to TRBD1. Germline assignment: CDR1 SGDLS and CDR2 YYNGEE. The CDR3 runs 15 residues. Trimming removed 4 bases from V and 4 bases from J; junction bases left unmatched: 9. The CDR3 bases are TGTGCCAGCAGCCCGCCCGGGACAGGGCCATACGAGCAGTACTTC. This translates into CASSPPGTGPYEQYF.

This clone was seen many times. The V gene is TRBV10-3, the J gene TRBJ2-7, with 9 bases identical to TRBD2. This CDR3 spans 16 amino acids. The J segment lost 2 bases and the V segment lost 3 bases, leaving 8 bases of the junction unmatched. Per the germline V gene, CDR1 is ENHRY and CDR2 is SYGVKD. This CDR3 reads CAISELGGGRAYEQYF. The DNA for the CDR3 is TGTGCCATCAGTGAACTTGGAGGCGGGAGGGCCTACGAGCAGTACTTC.

This sequence joins TRBV28 and TRBJ2-5; D not certain. This CDR3 is 14 amino acids long. Trimming removed 2 bases at V and 5 bases at J, with 12 bases between. CDR1 is MDHEN and CDR2 is SYDVKM in the germline V gene. CDR3 residues: CASSLAVRLETQYF. In DNA form, the CDR3 reads TGTGCCAGCAGTTTAGCCGTTCGGTTGGAGACCCAGTACTTC.

For the CDR3, the DNA is TGTGCCAGCAGTTTAGGGCGACAGAGGAGTATGAACACTGAAGCTTTCTTT. Protein: CASSLGRQRSMNTEAFF. J is TRBJ1-1 and V is TRBV27; TRBD1 might be the D (5 bases). Germline CDR1 MNHEY, CDR2 SMNVEV (reference sequence). This CDR3 region has 17 residues. Deletions cut 2 bases from V and 0 bases from J, with 16 bases between.

The rearrangement uses TRBV5-4 and TRBJ1-2, with D perhaps TRBD1 (5 bases). V shed 0 bases and J shed 4 bases, with 7 bases lying between them. Germline V gene data show CDR1 as SGHNT and CDR2 as YYREEE (reference sequence). The CDR3 runs 13 residues. The chain's CDR3 is CASSLGGSYGYTF. The CDR3 nucleotides read TGTGCCAGCAGCTTGGGGGGCAGCTATGGCTACACCTTC.

This clone was seen a few times. J is TRBJ2-7 and V is TRBV28, with D perhaps TRBD2 (5 bases). The germline V and J ends were trimmed by 5 bases and 1 base, with 12 bases remaining between them. Germline V CDR1 and CDR2: MDHEN, SYDVKM. The CDR3 extends over 14 amino acids. The CDR3 DNA reads as TGTGCCAGCAGTGGGCGGGCTCCGTCCTACGAGCAGTACTTC. It is translated as CASSGRAPSYEQYF.

The J gene is TRBJ2-1, the V gene TRBV7-8; TRBD1 agrees at 8 bases. J was trimmed by 4 bases and V by 7 bases; bases with no gene match: 6. Germline-derived CDR1 and CDR2 are SGHVS and FQNEAQ. The CDR3 sequence is 14 residues long. For the CDR3, the DNA is TGTGCCAGCAAATCGACAGGGGTGTACAATGAGCAGTTCTTC. This translates into CASKSTGVYNEQFF.

V is TRBV29-1 and J is TRBJ2-5; D uncertain. CDR1 is SQVTM and CDR2 is ANQGSEA in the germline V gene. Trimming stripped 4 bases from V and 11 bases from J, with 14 bases between. The CDR3 covers 11 residues. CDR3 in DNA: TGCAGCGTTGCCGACGAACCGCGGCAGTACTTC. This gives the protein CSVADEPRQYF. The whole variable domain, remainder taken from reference TRBV29-1 and TRBJ2-5, is SAVISQKPSRDICQRGTSLTIQCQVDSQVTMMFWYRQQPGQSLTLIATANQGSEATYESGFVIDKFPISRPNLTFSTLTVSNMSPEDSSIYLCSVADEPRQYFGPGTRLLVL.

CDR3 bases: TGCAGCGTTGGAAGCGGGAAGGGAGTAGGAGAGCAGTTCTTC. Translation: CSVGSGKGVGEQFF. The chain carries TRBV29-1 and TRBJ2-1; 7 nucleotides align to TRBD2. The CDR3 length is 14 residues. Germline CDR1 is SQVTM and CDR2 is ANQGSEA. Trimming cost V 4 bases and J 10 bases; bases outside gene matches: 13.